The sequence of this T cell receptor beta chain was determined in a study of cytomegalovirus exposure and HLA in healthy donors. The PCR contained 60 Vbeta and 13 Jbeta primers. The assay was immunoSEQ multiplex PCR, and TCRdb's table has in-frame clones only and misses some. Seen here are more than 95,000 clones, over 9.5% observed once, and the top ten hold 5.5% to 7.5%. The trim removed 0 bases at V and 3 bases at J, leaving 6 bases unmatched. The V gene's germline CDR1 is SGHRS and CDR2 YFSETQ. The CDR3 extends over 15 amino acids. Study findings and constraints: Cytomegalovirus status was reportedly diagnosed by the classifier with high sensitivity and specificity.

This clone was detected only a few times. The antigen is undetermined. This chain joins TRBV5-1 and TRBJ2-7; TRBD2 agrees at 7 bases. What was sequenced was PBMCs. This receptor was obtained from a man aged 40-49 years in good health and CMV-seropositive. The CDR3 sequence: CASSLVGGGVYEQYF. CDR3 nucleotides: TGCGCCAGCAGCTTGGTTGGGGGAGGGGTCTACGAGCAGTACTTC.